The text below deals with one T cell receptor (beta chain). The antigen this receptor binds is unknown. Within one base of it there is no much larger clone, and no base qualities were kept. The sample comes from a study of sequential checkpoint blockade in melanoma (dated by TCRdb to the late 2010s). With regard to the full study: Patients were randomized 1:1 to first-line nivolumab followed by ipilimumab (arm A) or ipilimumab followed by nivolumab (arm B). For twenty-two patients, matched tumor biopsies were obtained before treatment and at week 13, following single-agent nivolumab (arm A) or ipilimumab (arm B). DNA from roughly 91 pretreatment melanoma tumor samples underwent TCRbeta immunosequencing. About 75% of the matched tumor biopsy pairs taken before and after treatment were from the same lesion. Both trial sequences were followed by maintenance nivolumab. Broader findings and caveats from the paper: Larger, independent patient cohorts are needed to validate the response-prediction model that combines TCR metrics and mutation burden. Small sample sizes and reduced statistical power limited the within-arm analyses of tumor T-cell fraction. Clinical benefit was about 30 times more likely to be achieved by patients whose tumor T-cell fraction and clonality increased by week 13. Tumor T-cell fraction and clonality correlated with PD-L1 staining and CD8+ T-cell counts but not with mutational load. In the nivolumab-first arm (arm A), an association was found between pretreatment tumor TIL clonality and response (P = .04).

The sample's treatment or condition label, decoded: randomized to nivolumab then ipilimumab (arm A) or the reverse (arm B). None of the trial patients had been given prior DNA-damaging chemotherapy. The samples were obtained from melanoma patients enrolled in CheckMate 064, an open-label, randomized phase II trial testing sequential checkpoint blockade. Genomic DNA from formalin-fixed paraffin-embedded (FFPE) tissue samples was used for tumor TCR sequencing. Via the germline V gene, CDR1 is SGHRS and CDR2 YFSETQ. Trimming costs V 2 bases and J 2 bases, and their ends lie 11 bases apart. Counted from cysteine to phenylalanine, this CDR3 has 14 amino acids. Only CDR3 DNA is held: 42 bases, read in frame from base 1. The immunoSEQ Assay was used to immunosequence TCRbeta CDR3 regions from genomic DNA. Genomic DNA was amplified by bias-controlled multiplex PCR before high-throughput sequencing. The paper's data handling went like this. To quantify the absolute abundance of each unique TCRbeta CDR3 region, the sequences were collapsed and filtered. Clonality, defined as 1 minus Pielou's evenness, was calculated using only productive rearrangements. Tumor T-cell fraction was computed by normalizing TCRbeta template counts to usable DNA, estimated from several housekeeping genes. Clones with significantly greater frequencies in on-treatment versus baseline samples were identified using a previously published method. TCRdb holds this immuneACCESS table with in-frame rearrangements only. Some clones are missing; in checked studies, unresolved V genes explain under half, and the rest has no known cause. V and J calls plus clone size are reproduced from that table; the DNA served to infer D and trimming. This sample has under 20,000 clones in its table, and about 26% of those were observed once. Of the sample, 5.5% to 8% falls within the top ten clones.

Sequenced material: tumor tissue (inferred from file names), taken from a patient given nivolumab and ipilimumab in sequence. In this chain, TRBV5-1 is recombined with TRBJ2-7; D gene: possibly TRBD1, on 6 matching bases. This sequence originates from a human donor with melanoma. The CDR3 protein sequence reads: CASSFRQDAYEQYF. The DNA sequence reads TGCGCCAGCAGCTTCCGACAGGATGCCTACGAGCAGTACTTC.